What follows describes a single T cell receptor (beta chain). The specificity of this receptor is unknown. This sample was sequenced with an Illumina HiSeq 2000. 5'RACE template switching, by which a universal primer site and unique molecular identifiers were added, was used to make TCR beta cDNA libraries. cDNA synthesis was primed from the TCR beta constant segment and was followed by two successive PCR amplification steps. For the original study's pipeline: Reads were demultiplexed and grouped by UMI with MIGEC, and clonotypes were assembled and quantified with MiTCR. To remove erroneous sequences, TCR cDNA sequences were retained only when supported by two or more reads. The tcR package was used for downstream repertoire analysis, and clonotypes were matched between fractions using CDR3 nucleotide sequence together with V segment. VDJmatch was used to annotate antigen specificity against VDJdb, with one amino acid substitution allowed in CDR3. Each CDR3 protein sequence appears as one entry after TCRdb reprocessed the reads, and no DNA is included. Clone size and V and J calls follow TCRdb, not the original study. This sample's table contains under 500,000 distinct CDR3 sequences. The top ten clones comprise 7.3% of the sample.

The data are from a study of T cells expressing NK-cell markers (TCRdb year 2020). Study-level background: Seven or eight donors provided sorted CD3+CD56+NKG2C+, CD3+CD56+NKG2C- and CD3+CD56-NKG2C+ T-cell subsets, whose TCR beta-chain repertoires were profiled. Among the eight sequenced donors, seven were HCMV-seropositive and one was HCMV-seronegative. Randomly selected healthy volunteers, three men and five women, were used as the eight sequenced donors. Illumina HiSeq 2000/2500, MiSeq or NextSeq was used to sequence libraries as 2 x 150 bp reads. The study at large found these results: Whether the expanded NKG2C-expressing T cell clones were specific for HCMV antigens was left unclear. Those dominant clonotypes were again the most abundant among CD3+CD56-NKG2C+ cells in four donors, at roughly 25-60.1%. In roughly six donors, the dominant CD3+CD56+NKG2C+ clonotypes ranked among the top 10 CD8+ clonotypes, making up roughly 1.0-7.0% of CD8+ T cells.

The CDR3 runs 13 residues from the cysteine to the phenylalanine. Only the protein is available. A commercial ELISA kit detecting HCMV-specific IgG in serum was used to determine HCMV serostatus. Ficoll density gradient centrifugation was used to isolate peripheral blood mononuclear cells from blood. Sequenced material: blood T cells: a sorted CD56 or NKG2C T cell subset, CD4+ or CD8+ T cells, or bulk PBMC T cells (not recorded which). The source of this sequence is a woman aged 18-69 years in good health. The V and J segments used are TRBV12-3 or TRBV12-4 and TRBJ1-1. The CDR3 is CASSLLGLFEAFF.